The 3 T cell receptor beta chains below all came from one sample that was sequenced in a study of breast tumors, draining lymph nodes, adjacent tissues. Samples came from axillary lymph nodes draining the breast cancer. TCRdb reprocessed the multiplex PCR reads with MiXCR, giving one entry per CDR3 protein. The sample holds tens of thousands of distinct CDR3 sequences, around 29% seen once. The sequencing input was axillary lymph node tissue. The receptors derive from a female donor with breast cancer. Some clones in this sample may be carry-over from other donors' samples.

To note about this clonotype: At one boundary the junction diverges from the germline segment, which might be a read error. This chain joins TRBV20-1 and TRBJ1-4, with 10 nucleotides matching TRBD1. Germline CDR1 reads DFQATT; CDR2 reads SNEGSKA (reference sequence). This CDR3 has 13 amino acids. CDR3 DNA: TGCAGTGCTACGACAGGGGGCAGTGAAACACTGTTTTTT. This gives the protein CSATTGGSETLFF.

This clonotype was recorded many times. It may be a read error: a sequence one base away is much more abundant. The chain employs TRBV6-4 and TRBJ2-3; TRBD2 is a possible D gene (5 bases). Germline assignment: CDR1 MRHNA and CDR2 SNTAGT. CDR3 length equals 14 residues. Here the CDR3 DNA reads TGTGCCAGCAGTCACTCTGGGAGCGGAGATACGCAGTATTTT. Translated: CASSHSGSGDTQYF.

The J gene is TRBJ1-5, the V gene TRBV7-3; no firm D call. Germline V lookup: CDR1 SGHTA, CDR2 FQGTGA. The CDR3 runs 12 residues. V was shortened by 8 bases and J by 4 bases, with 9 bases between the two germline ends. The CDR3 DNA reads as TGTGCCAGCCCTGGGGAGAATCAGCCCCAGCATTTT. Translated, it gives CASPGENQPQHF.